This T cell receptor (beta chain) originates from a study of shared clonotypes between healthy human individuals (dated by TCRdb to 2018 to 2021). For context, the study as a whole: The cohort comprised a couple of women and a few men aged 18 to 49 years. For each donor, CD4 naive and CD4 memory were each run on three plates, CD8 naive on two plates, and CD8 memory on one plate. To estimate repertoire size and how much clonotypes are shared between individuals, the study performed deep sequencing of blood TCR repertoires from about five healthy adults. To increase sequencing depth and limit assay-specific biases, TCR repertoire library preparation and sequencing were carried out by different laboratories using diverse techniques. Between about 0.8 and 9 billion PBMCs per donor were obtained by leukapheresis. Beyond this particular receptor, the publication reports: Naive subsets generally had larger estimated clonotype richness than memory subsets did. Compared with non-shared clonotypes, the clonotypes found in all four sorted-subset donors had higher generation probabilities. Sampling was limited to blood, and TCR repertoires in tissue likely differ from TCR repertoires in blood. Across a handful of donors, about 5% of naive CD4, roughly 3.5% of naive CD8, approximately 2.5% of memory CD4, and about 0.44% of memory CD8 clonotypes were shared. Incomplete sequencing was indicated by rarefaction of sorted-subset datasets, despite the large sequencing depth. Because the study included a small number of donors, the genetic and exposure-history diversity represented was limited. Based on pairwise subsampling, the degree of clonotype sharing among donors was expected to be affected by sequencing depth.

CD8 naive samples were CD45RO-negative cells positively selected for CCR7, giving a CD45RA+CCR7+ population that excluded TemRA cells. The donors were healthy, HIV-negative adults with no recently reported acute infections or vaccinations. Every donor was a Caucasian adult residing in Nashville, Tennessee, USA. Blood was obtained by leukapheresis, after which PBMCs were separated by Ficoll-Histopaque density gradient centrifugation and cryopreserved in liquid nitrogen vapor phase. Analytical flow cytometry was used to check the purity and quantity of each magnetically sorted T cell population. From each sorted fraction, genomic DNA was isolated and quantified by UV absorbance on a Nanodrop 2000c. Turning to this clone: Its antigen remains undetermined. Base-call qualities are not available, and no considerably larger clone is one nucleotide away.

Taken from cysteine to phenylalanine, the CDR3 has 16 residues. Left in the record is the CDR3 DNA by itself, 48 bases read in frame from the first base. CDR1 and CDR2 are read off the germline V gene as MNHEY and SVGAGI. Relative to germline, V is 0 bases shorter and J is 4 bases shorter, with 15 bases between their ends. Using the deep immunoSEQ assay, TCR CDR3 regions were amplified from genomic DNA by multiplex PCR. Extracted genomic DNA from each cell subset was distributed evenly across all wells of several immunoSEQ 96-well plates, and each plate was treated as a replicate. For sorted subsets, approximately 210 ng of genomic DNA, equivalent to roughly 33,000 T cell genomes, went into each replicate PCR. Purified libraries were measured with a Qubit 3.0 fluorometer, size-checked on a Bioanalyzer 2100, and measured again with the KAPA Library Quantification kit. Every immunoSEQ 96-well plate was sequenced on a dedicated single-read 150-cycle Illumina NextSeq 550 flow cell. Per the source publication's procedure: Because the immunoSEQ output held only junctional sequences and lacked quality scores, the filtering could not match the filtering applied to full-length reads. Sequences were annotated with PyIR, a Python wrapper for IgBLAST v1.9, using IMGT germline references to assign V/J genes and CDR3. Any read was removed if the V/J assignment was weak (E-value above 1e-6), the CDR3 was missing, or the read contained stop codons, out-of-frame junctions, or ambiguous translated residues. V3J clonotypes were defined as sequences sharing the same inferred V gene, J gene, and CDR3 amino acid sequence. Percentage overlap between repertoires was calculated by dividing the number of shared unique clonotypes by the size of the smaller repertoire. Repertoire richness was assessed with RTK rarefaction, the Chao1 estimator, and Recon v2.1 estimates of unobserved clonotypes. Generation probabilities were computed with OLGA for all TCRbeta clonotypes obtained by the gDNA method from four donors. Here the immuneACCESS table is served through TCRdb, limited to in-frame sequences with V and J called. Missing clones are a known gap in these copies; in checked studies unresolved V genes cover under half, and the rest lacks a known reason. The V and J calls and the clone size are those of that table, but D and trimming were determined from the DNA. The sample records roughly 550,000 clones, 95% of which are singletons. 0.095% to 0.12% of the sample belongs to the ten largest clones.

The sequence is built from TRBV6-5 and TRBJ1-1; confidence is insufficient to name the D gene. The clonotype was recovered from a woman aged 25 to 45 in good health. Material for sequencing was naive CD8+ T cells sorted from blood. The cell subset or site label, read with the paper, signifies: CD45RA+CCR7+. The CDR3 protein sequence reads: CASSYSMRLGITEAFF. The nucleotide sequence is given as TGTGCCAGCAGTTACTCTATGAGATTAGGAATCACTGAAGCTTTCTTT.